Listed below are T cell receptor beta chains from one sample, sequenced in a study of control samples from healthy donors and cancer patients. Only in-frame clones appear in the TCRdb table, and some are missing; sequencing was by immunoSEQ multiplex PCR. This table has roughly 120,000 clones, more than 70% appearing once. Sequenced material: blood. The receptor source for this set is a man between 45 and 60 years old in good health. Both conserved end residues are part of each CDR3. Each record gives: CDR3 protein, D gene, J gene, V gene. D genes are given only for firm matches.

CDR3aa: CATSDGGGLGDTQYF
d_gene: TRBD2
j_gene: TRBJ2-3
v_gene: TRBV24-1

CDR3aa: CASSIGKTQAFF
d_gene: .
j_gene: TRBJ1-1
v_gene: TRBV19

CDR3aa: CASSYRAGQGLYEQYF
d_gene: TRBD1
j_gene: TRBJ2-7
v_gene: TRBV7-8

CDR3aa: CSVSRRDNGYTF
d_gene: .
j_gene: TRBJ1-2
v_gene: TRBV29-1

CDR3aa: CASSPAGAYGYTF
d_gene: .
j_gene: TRBJ1-2
v_gene: TRBV9

CDR3aa: CPGSADTRGVRETQYF
d_gene: .
j_gene: TRBJ2-5
v_gene: TRBV22-1

CDR3aa: CASSRRDRVGETQYF
d_gene: TRBD1
j_gene: TRBJ2-5
v_gene: TRBV7-6

CDR3aa: CASSRLTGNLNTEAFF
d_gene: .
j_gene: TRBJ1-1
v_gene: TRBV9

CDR3aa: CASSFGTGDTEAFF
d_gene: TRBD1
j_gene: TRBJ1-1
v_gene: TRBV11-2

CDR3aa: CASSYDLSSYNEQFF
d_gene: .
j_gene: TRBJ2-1
v_gene: TRBV7-9

CDR3aa: CASSRLQGGYTF
d_gene: TRBD1
j_gene: TRBJ1-2
v_gene: TRBV27

CDR3aa: CASSLYATSGGRSYNEQFF
d_gene: TRBD2
j_gene: TRBJ2-1
v_gene: TRBV5-1

CDR3aa: CASSSSGTEPEKLFF
d_gene: .
j_gene: TRBJ1-4
v_gene: TRBV5-4

CDR3aa: CSVEEDRVNTGELFF
d_gene: TRBD1
j_gene: TRBJ2-2
v_gene: TRBV29-1

CDR3aa: CASSRRVNTEAFF
d_gene: .
j_gene: TRBJ1-1
v_gene: TRBV19

CDR3aa: CASSIGQGNEKLFF
d_gene: TRBD1
j_gene: TRBJ1-4
v_gene: TRBV5-5

CDR3aa: CAWRIGHKVSQPQHF
d_gene: .
j_gene: TRBJ1-5
v_gene: TRBV30

CDR3aa: CASILSGSQPQHF
d_gene: .
j_gene: TRBJ1-5
v_gene: TRBV6-5

CDR3aa: CASSYRGLSTDTQYF
d_gene: TRBD1
j_gene: TRBJ2-3
v_gene: TRBV6-5

CDR3aa: CASSLGPNRVTNEKLFF
d_gene: .
j_gene: TRBJ1-4
v_gene: TRBV11-2

CDR3aa: CASSQVGDTQYF
d_gene: .
j_gene: TRBJ2-3
v_gene: TRBV4-3